The T cell receptor (beta chain) under discussion was sequenced for a study of cytomegalovirus exposure and HLA in healthy donors. The CDR3 consists of 15 residues. V was pared by 2 bases and J by 7 bases, with 7 bases of the junction left unmatched. From germline, CDR1 is SGHAT and CDR2 FQNNGV. This clone was counted only a few times. The PCR contained 60 Vbeta and 13 Jbeta primers. Assay: immunoSEQ multiplex PCR; the TCRdb copy retains only in-frame clones and omits some. The sample gives fewer than 150,000 clones, 70% to 80% of which show up once; approximately 1.2% is in the top ten. Sequenced: PBMCs. This TCR came from a man over 45 in good health and CMV-seronegative. The chain uses TRBV11-2 and TRBJ2-1; 8 nucleotides line up with TRBD2. This CDR3 reads CASSLTAGVWNEQFF. In DNA, the CDR3 is TGTGCCAGCAGCTTAACAGCGGGAGTCTGGAATGAGCAGTTCTTC.